This TCR beta chain comes out of a study of CD8 T cells in ankylosing spondylitis. General study results and limits: Significant enrichment of disease-linked clones was reported in matched ankylosing spondylitis synovial fluid. One TCR beta motif, made up of roughly eight highly homologous variants, appeared characteristic of ankylosing spondylitis blood. Clones linked with disease were CD8+ and fairly uncommon in the peripheral blood.

Quantitative 5'-RACE was performed with molecular barcodes, and it yielded the TCR beta libraries. Via MiXCR, TCRdb re-called the 5' RACE reads, giving one row per CDR3 protein. Here the sample spans 300,000 to 400,000 distinct CDR3 sequences, more than 20% being singletons. This clonotype showed up just a few times. Its antigen remains unknown. Looked up from germline, CDR1 is SGHVS and CDR2 is FQNEAQ. The CDR3 runs to 14 residues. V was shortened by 3 bases and J by 4 bases, with 13 bases between the two germline ends. This clonotype was sampled from a male donor with ankylosing spondylitis or in good health (not recorded which). Sequenced material: blood, either unsorted or a sorted T cell fraction (not recorded which). V usage is TRBV7-8 and J usage is TRBJ2-7; TRBD2 is a possible D gene (7 bases). This CDR3 reads CASSLGGGVYEQYF. CDR3 sequence (DNA): TGTGCCAGCAGCTTGGGGGGGGGCGTTTACGAGCAGTACTTC.